A single sample is the source of the 8 T cell receptor beta chains below, sequenced in a study of cytomegalovirus exposure and HLA in healthy donors. In the PCR, 60 Vbeta and 13 Jbeta primers were used. TCRdb's table, derived via immunoSEQ multiplex PCR, lists solely in-frame clones and lacks some. Of about 210,000 clones listed, roughly 87% are singletons. The material sequenced was PBMCs. The receptor set was obtained from a boy younger than 10 in good health and CMV-seronegative.

The V gene is TRBV5-1, the J gene TRBJ2-1, with 8 bases identical to TRBD1. Germline V gene data show CDR1 as SGHRS and CDR2 as YFSETQ. J lost 0 bases, V lost 4 bases, and 6 bases had no gene match. The CDR3 has 16 amino acids. The CDR3 nucleotides are TGCGCCAGCAGCCCGACAGGGGTGAGCTCCTACAATGAGCAGTTCTTC. Its translation is CASSPTGVSSYNEQFF.

The chain recombines TRBV27 with TRBJ1-1; 10 nucleotides line up with TRBD1. Trimming took 6 bases from V and 3 from J; bases not matched to a gene: 7. CDR1 and CDR2 (germline): MNHEY, SMNVEV (reference sequence). The CDR3 consists of 15 residues. CDR3 in amino acids: CASSPRQGAYTEAFF. CDR3 in DNA: TGTGCCAGCAGCCCGAGACAGGGGGCCTACACTGAAGCTTTCTTT.

This clone was observed once. V is TRBV2 and J is TRBJ1-1, with D possibly matching TRBD1 (5 bases). The CDR3 is 13 amino acids. Deletions cut 8 bases from V and 4 bases from J, with 14 bases between. The germline V gene has CDR1 SNHLY and CDR2 FYNNEI. The CDR3 sequence: CASGGWAGTEAFF. The DNA for the CDR3 is TGTGCCAGCGGGGGGTGGGCAGGCACTGAAGCTTTCTTT.

The chain uses TRBV21-1 and TRBJ2-5; the tabulated D call, TRBD1, remains unverified against the DNA. The closer fit of TRBJ2-7 to the DNA end suggests the J call may be wrong. TRBV21-1 is tagged as a pseudogene. The CDR3 loop spans 17 amino acids. This chain's CDR3 is CASSSVWRDGQPYEQYF. As DNA, the CDR3 is TGTGCCAGCAGCTCCGTCTGGCGAGACGGACAGCCCTACGAGCAGTACTTC.

The chain recombines TRBV7-2 with TRBJ2-2, with 16 bases aligning to TRBD2. CDR1 and CDR2 from the germline V gene are SGHTA and FQGNSA. The CDR3 has 19 amino acids. V lost 5 bases, J lost 6 bases, and 12 bases stayed unmatched. The DNA for the CDR3 is TGTGCCAGCAGCACCCAATCCGGGACTAGCGGGAGGGAGTCCGGGGAGCTGTTTTTT. The encoded protein is CASSTQSGTSGRESGELFF.

The chain employs TRBV4-1 and TRBJ2-7, with a tentative D call TRBD2 (6 bases). V was cut by 4 bases and J by 3 bases, with 10 bases left in between. The CDR3 is 13 residues long. CDR1 MGHRA and CDR2 YSYEKL come from the germline V gene. CDR3: CASSLAEGYEQYF. CDR3 DNA: TGCGCCAGCAGCCTGGCGGAGGGCTACGAGCAGTACTTC.

This chain links TRBV5-8 with TRBJ1-6, with 7 positions matching TRBD1. From germline, CDR1 is SGHTS and CDR2 YDEGEE. After removal of 1 base from V and 7 bases from J, the junction contained 5 bases not matched to a gene. CDR3 length equals 15 residues. CDR3: CASSLKTGPNSPLHF. CDR3 sequence (DNA): TGTGCCAGCAGCTTGAAGACAGGGCCAAATTCACCCCTCCACTTT.

The rearrangement links TRBV28 to TRBJ1-2, with 8 bases lining up with TRBD1. The length of the CDR3 is 13 residues. The germline V gene has CDR1 MDHEN and CDR2 SYDVKM. Losses at the gene ends were 6 bases for V and 4 bases for J; bases not matched to a gene: 4. CDR3: CASSPGQVYGYTF. Here the CDR3 DNA reads TGTGCCAGCAGCCCGGGACAGGTCTATGGCTACACCTTC.